This TCR beta chain came from a study of tumor-infiltrating lymphocytes in oesophageal squamous cell carcinoma. TCRdb itself ran the PCR reads through MiXCR, one entry per CDR3 protein. The sample holds tens of thousands of distinct CDR3 sequences, around 35% seen once. This CDR3 has 14 residues. The V gene's germline CDR1 is MNHEY and CDR2 SVGAGI. Trimming removed 0 bases from V and 1 base from J, with 6 bases in between. In its sample, this clonotype was seen many times. The V gene is TRBV6-5, the J gene TRBJ1-1; the D is unclear. The TCR comes from a male donor with esophageal squamous cell carcinoma. Sequenced sample: esophageal tumor tissue. CDR3 in DNA: TGTGCCAGCAGTTACTCGCAGAGGAACACTGAAGCTTTCTTT. It specifies CASSYSQRNTEAFF.